The 5 T cell receptor beta chains in this list originate from one sample, sequenced in a study of T cell responses to AZD1222 COVID-19 vaccine. TCRdb's copy holds only in-frame clones and misses some; the assay was immunoSEQ multiplex PCR. The data show about 85,000 clones, roughly 90% seen once. The input for sequencing was peripheral blood, taken on day 0 of AZD1222 vaccination. Receptor source: an adult in good health.

This clone was seen just once. The V gene is TRBV15, the J gene TRBJ1-5, with 8 bases lining up with TRBD1. V dropped 0 bases and J dropped 5; count of bases not matched to a gene: 6. The CDR3 runs 16 residues. Germline values: CDR1 LNHNV, CDR2 YYDKDF (reference sequence). The CDR3 bases are TGTGCCACCAGCAGAGACAGACAGGGGACATATCAGCCCCAGCATTTT. Translated: CATSRDRQGTYQPQHF.

V usage is TRBV30 and J usage is TRBJ1-5; maybe TRBD1 (5 bases). CDR1 is GTSNPN, CDR2 SVGIG, per germline (reference sequence). Deletions cut 0 bases from V and 6 bases from J, with 12 bases between. The length of the CDR3 is 14 residues. CDR3 sequence: CAWSVGGVGQPQHF. DNA for the CDR3: TGTGCCTGGAGTGTGGGGGGGGTCGGTCAGCCCCAGCATTTT.

V gene TRBV28 combines with J gene TRBJ1-1, with D possibly TRBD1 on 5 matching bases. The CDR3 has 15 residues. Germline assignment: CDR1 MDHEN and CDR2 SYDVKM. V gave up 2 bases and J gave up 0 bases, with 10 bases separating them. CDR3 amino acids: CASSLIRVMNTEAFF. The CDR3 DNA reads as TGTGCCAGCAGTTTAATCAGGGTCATGAACACTGAAGCTTTCTTT.

The gene calls are TRBV7-9 and TRBJ2-7; 9 bases fit TRBD2. Germline V gene sequence: CDR1 SEHNR, CDR2 FQNEAQ (reference sequence). The CDR3 spans 15 residues. V lost 5 bases, J lost 1 base, and 6 bases stayed unmatched. DNA for the CDR3: TGTGCCAGCAGCCTTAGCGGGAGTGGATCCTACGAGCAGTACTTC. This codes for CASSLSGSGSYEQYF.

This clone was observed once. The chain recombines TRBV7-9 with TRBJ2-7, with D unresolved. The CDR3 is made up of 11 amino acids. Trimming left V 3 bases short and J 1 base short, with 1 base between. Germline CDR1 SEHNR, CDR2 FQNEAQ (reference sequence). The CDR3 region has the DNA TGTGCCAGCAGCTTGTCCTACGAGCAGTACTTC. It encodes CASSLSYEQYF.